The 8 T cell receptor beta chains below come from one sample, sequenced in a study of control samples from healthy donors and cancer patients. Repertoires were generated with immunoSEQ multiplex PCR, while TCRdb's copy carries only in-frame clones and drops some. The table records approximately 84,000 clones, 91% of them present only once. Material for sequencing was blood. The receptor source for this set is a man aged 30 to 39 in good health.

The genes are TRBV6-4 and TRBJ2-7; 10 bases agree with TRBD1. Germline CDR1 reads MRHNA; CDR2 reads SNTAGT. V lost 3 bases, J lost 5 bases, and 4 bases stayed unmatched. The CDR3 is 14 residues long. The CDR3 DNA is TGTGCCAGCAGTGAGAGACAGGGGGCCAACGAGCAGTACTTC. Protein product: CASSERQGANEQYF.

V usage is TRBV3-1 (or the pseudogene TRBV3-2) and J usage is TRBJ1-1, with TRBD1 matching over 8 bases. CDR1 and CDR2 (germline): LGHDT, YNNKEL (reference sequence). The CDR3 contains 14 residues. Losses at the gene ends were 6 bases for V and 4 bases for J; bases not matched to a gene: 7. CDR3 sequence reads: CASRQGVTATEAFF. Written as DNA, the CDR3 is TGTGCCAGCAGACAGGGGGTTACAGCCACTGAAGCTTTCTTT.

The V gene is TRBV5-1, the J gene TRBJ2-7; 8 bases agree with TRBD1. V lost 7 bases, J lost 6 bases, and 12 bases stayed unmatched. The CDR3 runs 14 residues. Germline V gene lookup returns CDR1 SGHRS and CDR2 YFSETQ. CDR3 amino acids: CASGPGDRPLEQYF. CDR3 DNA sequence: TGCGCCAGCGGCCCGGGGGACAGGCCACTCGAGCAGTACTTC.

This clone was picked up a small number of times. The chain links TRBV2 to TRBJ2-3; D remains ambiguous. CDR1 is SNHLY and CDR2 is FYNNEI in the germline V gene. Trimming pared 3 bases from V and 2 bases from J, leaving 6 bases between. The CDR3 sequence is 13 residues long. The CDR3 loop reads CASSDGDTDTQYF. The CDR3 DNA sequence: TGTGCCAGCAGTGATGGGGACACAGATACGCAGTATTTT.

This clone was counted between two and nine times. This chain joins TRBV11-2 and TRBJ2-1, with D unresolved. The CDR3 spans 16 residues. The V end lost 2 bases, the J end lost 6 bases, and 17 bases lay between the germline ends. The germline V gene encodes CDR1 SGHAT and CDR2 FQNNGV. CDR3 nucleotides: TGTGCCAGCAGCTTACCCGATCGGTTGCCTTCCAATGAGCAGTTCTTC. This sequence encodes CASSLPDRLPSNEQFF. Filled out from reference TRBV11-2 and TRBJ2-1, the complete variable domain reads EAGVAQSPRYKIIEKRQSVAFWCNPISGHATLYWYQQILGQGPKLLIQFQNNGVVDDSQLPKDRFSAERLKGVDSTLKIQPAKLEDSAVYLCASSLPDRLPSNEQFFGPGTRLTVL.

V gene TRBV7-9 combines with J gene TRBJ1-1, with a possible D match to TRBD1 (5 bases). The CDR3 is 15 amino acids. CDR1 and CDR2 (germline): SEHNR, FQNEAQ (reference sequence). V was cut by 1 base and J by 5 bases, with 14 bases left in between. In DNA, the CDR3 is TGTGCCAGCAGCTTAGTAGAGGGCCGGGGGACTGAAGCTTTCTTT. It codes for CASSLVEGRGTEAFF.

This sequence joins TRBV2 and TRBJ1-1; TRBD1 agrees at 9 bases. Per germline, CDR1 SNHLY and CDR2 FYNNEI. The CDR3 runs 17 residues. Trimming removed 5 bases from V and 6 bases from J; junction bases left unmatched: 16. The CDR3 reads CASSPRGQGLKKAEAFF. DNA for the CDR3: TGTGCCAGCAGTCCCCGGGGACAGGGCCTAAAGAAGGCTGAAGCTTTCTTT.

V gene TRBV7-9 combines with J gene TRBJ2-7, with D possibly TRBD1 on 5 matching bases. The CDR3 contains 14 residues. Trimming cost V 3 bases and J 5 bases, with 14 bases left between them. CDR1 is SEHNR, CDR2 FQNEAQ, per germline (reference sequence). CDR3 sequence: CASSLDTQTDEQYF. In nucleotides, the CDR3 is TGTGCCAGCAGCTTGGACACCCAAACGGACGAGCAGTACTTC.